This TCR beta chain was retrieved from a study of blood T cell repertoires in COVID-19. For the study at large: COVID-19 samples from acute and convalescent phases originated in the United States, Italy and Spain. Sample material is recorded as cDNA or gDNA derived from T cells, B-cell-depleted T cells, or PBMCs.

With 4 bases removed from V and 5 bases from J, the gap between germline ends came to 14 bases. The CDR3 sequence is 13 residues long. Germline CDR1 and CDR2: GTSNPN and SVGIG (reference sequence). Original processing methods: Quantification of nucleated cells was approximated via reference gene primer amplification. The method was immunoSEQ multiplex PCR; TCRdb's version includes in-frame clones alone and lacks a portion of them. The V and J calls and the clone size are those of that table, but D and trimming were determined from the DNA. The sample lists about 280,000 clones; roughly 89% were seen once.

The sequence was collected from a woman younger than 45 with active or convalescent COVID-19. V usage is TRBV30 and J usage is TRBJ1-2; D unclear. Sequences were obtained from peripheral blood. The CDR3 loop is CAWTIDSGYGYTF. The CDR3 DNA reads as TGTGCCTGGACCATCGATTCGGGGTATGGCTACACCTTC.